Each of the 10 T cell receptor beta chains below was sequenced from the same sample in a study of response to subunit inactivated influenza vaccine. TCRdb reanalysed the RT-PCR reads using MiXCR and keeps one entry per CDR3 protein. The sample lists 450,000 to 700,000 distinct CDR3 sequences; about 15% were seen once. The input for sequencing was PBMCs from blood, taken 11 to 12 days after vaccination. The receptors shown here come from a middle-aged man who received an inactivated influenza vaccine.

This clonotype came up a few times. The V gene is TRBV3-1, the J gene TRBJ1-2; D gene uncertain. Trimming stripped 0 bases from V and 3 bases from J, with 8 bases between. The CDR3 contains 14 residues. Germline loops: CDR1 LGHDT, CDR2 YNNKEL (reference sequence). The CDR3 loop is CASSQDGRDYGYTF. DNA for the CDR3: TGTGCCAGCAGCCAAGATGGGCGTGACTATGGCTACACCTTC.

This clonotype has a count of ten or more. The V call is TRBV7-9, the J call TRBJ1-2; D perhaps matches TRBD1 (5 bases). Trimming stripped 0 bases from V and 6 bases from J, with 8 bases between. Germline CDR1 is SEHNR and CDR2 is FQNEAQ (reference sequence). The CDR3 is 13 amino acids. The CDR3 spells CASSLAGTDGYTF. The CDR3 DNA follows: TGTGCCAGCAGCTTAGCAGGGACGGATGGCTACACCTTC. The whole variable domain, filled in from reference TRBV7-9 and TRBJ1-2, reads DTGVSQNPRHKITKRGQNVTFRCDPISEHNRLYWYRQTLGQGPEFLTYFQNEAQLEKSRLLSDRFSAERPKGSFSTLEIQRTEQGDSAMYLCASSLAGTDGYTFGSGTRLTVV.

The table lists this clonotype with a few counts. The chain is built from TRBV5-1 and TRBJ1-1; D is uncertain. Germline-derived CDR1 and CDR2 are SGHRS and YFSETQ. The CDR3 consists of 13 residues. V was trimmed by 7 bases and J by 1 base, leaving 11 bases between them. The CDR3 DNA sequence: TGCGCCAGCCGGAAGGACTGGAACACTGAAGCTTTCTTT. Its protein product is CASRKDWNTEAFF. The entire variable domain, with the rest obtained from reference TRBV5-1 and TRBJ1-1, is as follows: KAGVTQTPRYLIKTRGQQVTLSCSPISGHRSVSWYQQTPGQGLQFLFEYFSETQRNKGNFPGRFSGRQFSNSRSEMNVSTLELGDSALYLCASRKDWNTEAFFGQGTRLTVV.

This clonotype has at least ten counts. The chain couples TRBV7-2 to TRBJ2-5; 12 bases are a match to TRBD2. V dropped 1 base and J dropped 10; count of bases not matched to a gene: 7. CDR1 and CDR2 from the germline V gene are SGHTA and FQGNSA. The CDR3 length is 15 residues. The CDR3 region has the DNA TGTGCCAGCAGCTTAGAACCTAGCGGGGGGGTGATCCAGTACTTC. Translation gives CASSLEPSGGVIQYF.

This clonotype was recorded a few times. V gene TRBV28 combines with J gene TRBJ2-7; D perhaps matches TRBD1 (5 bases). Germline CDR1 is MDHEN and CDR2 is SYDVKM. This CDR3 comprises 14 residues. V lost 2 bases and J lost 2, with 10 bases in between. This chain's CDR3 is CASSLLGHTYEQYF. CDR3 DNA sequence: TGTGCCAGCAGTTTACTTGGACATACCTACGAGCAGTACTTC.

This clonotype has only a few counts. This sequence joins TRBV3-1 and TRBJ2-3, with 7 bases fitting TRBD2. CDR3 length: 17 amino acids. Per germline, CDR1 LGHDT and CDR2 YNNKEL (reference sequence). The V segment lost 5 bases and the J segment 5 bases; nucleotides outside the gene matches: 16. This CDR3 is CASSRTPGPSGGDTQYF. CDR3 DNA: TGTGCCAGCAGCAGAACTCCGGGGCCTTCGGGAGGAGATACGCAGTATTTT.

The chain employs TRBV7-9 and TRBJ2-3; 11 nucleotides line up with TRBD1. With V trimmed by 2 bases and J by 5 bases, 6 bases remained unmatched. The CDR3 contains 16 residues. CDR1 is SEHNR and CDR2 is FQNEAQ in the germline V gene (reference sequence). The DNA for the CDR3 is TGTGCCAGCAGCTTAACAACCGGGACAGGGGGAGATACGCAGTATTTT. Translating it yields CASSLTTGTGGDTQYF. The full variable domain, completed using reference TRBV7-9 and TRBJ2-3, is DTGVSQNPRHKITKRGQNVTFRCDPISEHNRLYWYRQTLGQGPEFLTYFQNEAQLEKSRLLSDRFSAERPKGSFSTLEIQRTEQGDSAMYLCASSLTTGTGGDTQYFGPGTRLTVL.

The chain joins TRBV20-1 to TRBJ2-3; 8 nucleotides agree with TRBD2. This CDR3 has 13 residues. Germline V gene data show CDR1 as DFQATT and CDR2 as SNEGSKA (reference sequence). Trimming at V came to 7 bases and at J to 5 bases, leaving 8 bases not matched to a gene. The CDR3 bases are TGCAGTGGGACTAGCCGGGGTTTAGATACGCAGTATTTT. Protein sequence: CSGTSRGLDTQYF.

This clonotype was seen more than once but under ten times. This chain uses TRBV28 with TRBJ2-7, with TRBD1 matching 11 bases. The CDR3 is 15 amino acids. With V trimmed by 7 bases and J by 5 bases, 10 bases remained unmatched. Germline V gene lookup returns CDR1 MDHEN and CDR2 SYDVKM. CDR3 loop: CASTPWTGGTDEQYF. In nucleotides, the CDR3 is TGTGCCAGCACCCCCTGGACAGGGGGCACCGACGAGCAGTACTTC.

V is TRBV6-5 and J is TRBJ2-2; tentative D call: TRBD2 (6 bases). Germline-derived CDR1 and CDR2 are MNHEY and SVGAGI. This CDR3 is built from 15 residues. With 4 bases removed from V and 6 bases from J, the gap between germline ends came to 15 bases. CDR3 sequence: CASSWETSNPGELFF. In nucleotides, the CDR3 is TGTGCCAGCAGTTGGGAGACTAGTAACCCCGGGGAGCTGTTTTTT.